Below are 26 T cell receptor beta chains sequenced from a single sample in a study of a mutant IDH1 vaccine in newly diagnosed glioma (dated by TCRdb to the early 2020s). This specimen's time point label, per the study, means: baseline, week 1 (first vaccination visit). The sample's treatment or condition, from its label and the paper: pre-vaccination baseline after standard-of-care therapy. Library prep was done by the immunoSEQ multiplex PCR assay. Here the immuneACCESS table is served through TCRdb, limited to in-frame sequences with V and J called. Missing clones are a known gap in these copies; in checked studies unresolved V genes cover under half, and the rest lacks a known reason. This sample gives about 38,000 clones in total; around 90% of them show up just once. 15% to 20% of the sample comes from the top ten. The material was PBMCs, obtained from a glioma patient treated with radiotherapy, temozolomide or both. All receptors come from a man between 18 and 35 years old with glioma.

This clone turned up a few times. The rearrangement uses TRBV25-1 and TRBJ1-4, with 7 bases lining up with TRBD1. CDR3 length: 16 residues. Trimming took 3 bases from V and 7 from J; bases not matched to a gene: 11. The germline CDR1 and CDR2 sequences are MGHDK and SYGVNS. The CDR3: CASSDFGTGVAEKLFF. CDR3 in DNA: TGTGCCAGCAGTGATTTTGGAACAGGGGTGGCTGAAAAACTGTTTTTT.

The chain employs TRBV4-1 and TRBJ1-1; D is ambiguous. The CDR3 has 15 residues. CDR1 is MGHRA and CDR2 is YSYEKL in the germline V gene. V was pared by 1 base and J by 0 bases, with 9 bases between. The CDR3 region has the DNA TGCGCCAGCAGCCAAGTAGTGGGCGTGAACACTGAAGCTTTCTTT. Translation gives CASSQVVGVNTEAFF.

V gene TRBV4-1 combines with J gene TRBJ2-5; D is undetermined. The CDR3 is 17 residues long. CDR1 is MGHRA, CDR2 YSYEKL, per germline. Trimming removed 1 base from V and 3 bases from J, with 18 bases in between. The CDR3 here is CASSQVVGWAREETQYF. CDR3 coding DNA: TGCGCCAGCAGCCAAGTGGTCGGCTGGGCCAGAGAAGAGACCCAGTACTTC.

This chain links TRBV4-3 with TRBJ1-1; a possible D gene is TRBD1 (5 bases). Trimming stripped 1 base from V and 4 bases from J, with 10 bases between. The germline gives CDR1 LGHNA, CDR2 YSLEER. The CDR3 has 14 residues. This CDR3 reads CASSQGRQGTEAFF. Here the CDR3 DNA reads TGCGCCAGCAGCCAAGGGAGGCAGGGCACTGAAGCTTTCTTT.

The chain is built from TRBV7-9 and TRBJ2-3; D may be TRBD1 (5 bases). Germline V gene lookup returns CDR1 SEHNR and CDR2 FQNEAQ (reference sequence). V was clipped by 3 bases and J by 3 bases, with 10 bases between them. The CDR3 is 14 amino acids. For the CDR3, the DNA is TGTGCCAGCAGCTTGGTAGGGGTAACAGATACGCAGTATTTT. Translation gives CASSLVGVTDTQYF.

The chain couples TRBV28 to TRBJ2-6; 11 nucleotides agree with TRBD1. V shed 3 bases and J 4 bases; nucleotides not matched to a gene: 5. Germline V gives CDR1 MDHEN, CDR2 SYDVKM. This CDR3 is 17 amino acids long. The CDR3 region has the DNA TGTGCCAGCAGTTTCAGGACAGGGGGCTCCGGGGCCAACGTCCTGACTTTC. It codes for CASSFRTGGSGANVLTF.

The CDR3 sequence: CASSLRGEKLFF. CDR3 coding DNA: TGCGCCAGCAGCTTGAGAGGGGAAAAACTGTTTTTT. V is TRBV5-1 and J is TRBJ1-4; D unclear. Germline loops: CDR1 SGHRS, CDR2 YFSETQ. V lost 1 base and J 8 bases, leaving 6 bases between the germline ends. CDR3 length: 12 amino acids. The whole variable domain, remainder taken from reference TRBV5-1 and TRBJ1-4, is KAGVTQTPRYLIKTRGQQVTLSCSPISGHRSVSWYQQTPGQGLQFLFEYFSETQRNKGNFPGRFSGRQFSNSRSEMNVSTLELGDSALYLCASSLRGEKLFFGSGTQLSVL.

V and J are TRBV6-5 and TRBJ2-2; the match to TRBD2 covers 7 bases. The CDR3 sequence is 15 residues long. The trim removed 4 bases at V and 6 bases at J, leaving 8 bases unmatched. Germline values: CDR1 MNHEY, CDR2 SVGAGI. The CDR3 nucleotides are TGTGCCAGCAGTTTATACGGGAGGAGAGCCGGGGAGCTGTTTTTT. Amino acids: CASSLYGRRAGELFF.

The chain is built from TRBV7-9 and TRBJ2-7, with D perhaps matching TRBD1 or TRBD2 (6 bases each). This CDR3 has 15 amino acids. Germline values: CDR1 SEHNR, CDR2 FQNEAQ (reference sequence). The V end was cut by 2 bases, the J end by 2 bases, with 13 bases between. In nucleotides, the CDR3 is TGTGCCAGCAGCTTAACGGGGGCGCGTACCTACGAGCAGTACTTC. Translating it yields CASSLTGARTYEQYF.

The V call is TRBV19, the J call TRBJ1-1; 7 bases are a match to TRBD1. The CDR3 is 13 amino acids. Looked up from germline, CDR1 is LNHDA and CDR2 is SQIVND (reference sequence). Trimming removed 6 bases from V and 5 bases from J; junction bases left unmatched: 6. CDR3 DNA sequence: TGTGCCAGTAGACAGGGGACCCCTACTGAAGCTTTCTTT. This gives the protein CASRQGTPTEAFF.

This rearrangement joins TRBV30 to TRBJ1-4, with D perhaps matching TRBD1 (5 bases). CDR3 length equals 17 residues. Looked up from germline, CDR1 is GTSNPN and CDR2 is SVGIG (reference sequence). V was trimmed by 1 base and J by 7 bases, leaving 22 bases between them. CDR3 region: CAWSGLKMSSGPEKLFF. In DNA, the CDR3 is TGTGCCTGGAGTGGACTGAAAATGAGTTCAGGGCCTGAAAAACTGTTTTTT.

The chain combines TRBV10-3 with TRBJ1-2; TRBD1 matches 7 bases. This CDR3 is 15 amino acids long. Germline values: CDR1 ENHRY, CDR2 SYGVKD. With 3 bases clipped from V and 0 bases from J, the junction kept 4 bases outside the gene matches. The CDR3 DNA follows: TGTGCCATCAGTGACACAGGGGAAGCTAACTATGGCTACACCTTC. As protein: CAISDTGEANYGYTF.

The V gene is TRBV4-3, the J gene TRBJ2-7; 11 nucleotides match TRBD2. Germline V CDR1 and CDR2: LGHNA, YSLEER. V lost 3 bases, J lost 2 bases, and 6 bases stayed unmatched. The CDR3 extends over 16 amino acids. The CDR3 sequence is CASSHALAGATYEQYF. For the CDR3, the DNA is TGCGCCAGCAGCCACGCACTAGCGGGAGCTACCTACGAGCAGTACTTC.

This chain connects TRBV25-1 to TRBJ2-1, with 7 bases fitting TRBD2. The CDR3 runs to 15 residues. V lost 8 bases, J lost 6 bases, and 13 bases stayed unmatched. Germline V gene sequence: CDR1 MGHDK, CDR2 SYGVNS. In nucleotides, the CDR3 is TGTGCCAGCCCCAACGGGACTACCAAGTTCAATGAGCAGTTCTTC. Protein: CASPNGTTKFNEQFF.

This sequence joins TRBV19 and TRBJ2-4, with D possibly matching TRBD1 (5 bases). Trimming stripped 0 bases from V and 15 bases from J, with 15 bases between. The CDR3 extends over 13 amino acids. Germline V CDR1 and CDR2: LNHDA, SQIVND (reference sequence). In DNA, the CDR3 is TGTGCCAGTAGTATAGATTCTAGGGCAGGGCTGTACTTC. This gives the protein CASSIDSRAGLYF.

This chain links TRBV7-2 with TRBJ2-3, with 7 bases identical to TRBD2. This CDR3 is 13 amino acids long. V lost 5 bases to trimming and J lost 8 bases; unmatched junction nucleotides: 7. In germline, CDR1 is SGHTA, CDR2 FQGNSA. CDR3 DNA sequence: TGTGCCAGCAGCGGGTGGGGGGGAGTTACGCAGTATTTT. Protein product: CASSGWGGVTQYF.

The chain carries TRBV6-1 and TRBJ2-2; 9 bases map to TRBD1. This CDR3 is 13 amino acids long. Germline trimming cut 6 bases from V and 7 bases from J; bases unmatched to any gene: 3. Germline CDR1 MNHNS, CDR2 SASEGT. As DNA, the CDR3 is TGTGCCAGCAGGCGGACAGGGGACGGGGAGCTGTTTTTT. Its translation: CASRRTGDGELFF.

This chain links TRBV6-1 with TRBJ1-5; D not resolved. The CDR3 length is 13 residues. The germline V gene has CDR1 MNHNS and CDR2 SASEGT. Trimming removed 6 bases from V and 6 bases from J, with 12 bases in between. CDR3 amino acids: CASRHGESQPQHF. The CDR3 DNA is TGTGCCAGCAGACACGGGGAATCTCAGCCCCAGCATTTT.

The rearrangement links TRBV7-9 to TRBJ2-3; the match to TRBD2 covers 8 bases. CDR1 and CDR2 from the germline V gene are SEHNR and FQNEAQ (reference sequence). V dropped 6 bases and J dropped 2; count of bases not matched to a gene: 4. CDR3 length equals 14 residues. CDR3 sequence reads: CASSREGNTDTQYF. CDR3 in DNA: TGTGCCAGCAGTCGGGAGGGGAACACAGATACGCAGTATTTT.

V gene TRBV7-2 combines with J gene TRBJ2-1; 7 bases fit TRBD2. V shed 2 bases, J shed 0 bases, and the junction held 4 bases outside the gene matches. CDR1 is SGHTA, CDR2 FQGNSA, per germline. The CDR3 sequence is 16 residues long. CDR3 amino acids: CASSLWGGSSYNEQFF. CDR3 DNA: TGTGCCAGCAGCTTATGGGGCGGGAGCTCCTACAATGAGCAGTTCTTC. Full variable domain (outside the CDR3, taken from reference TRBV7-2 and TRBJ2-1): GAGVSQSPSNKVTEKGKDVELRCDPISGHTALYWYRQSLGQGLEFLIYFQGNSAPDKSGLPSDRFSAERTGGSVSTLTIQRTQQEDSAVYLCASSLWGGSSYNEQFFGPGTRLTVL.

The V and J genes are TRBV4-1 and TRBJ2-6; D perhaps matches TRBD1 (5 bases). The CDR3 has 15 amino acids. Trimming cost V 4 bases and J 0 bases, with 7 bases left between them. Germline V lookup: CDR1 MGHRA, CDR2 YSYEKL. CDR3 DNA: TGCGCCAGCAGCCTGGACAACTCTGGGGCCAACGTCCTGACTTTC. Protein: CASSLDNSGANVLTF.

This clone was seen a single time. The chain carries TRBV7-9 and TRBJ2-7; 10 bases are shared with TRBD1. The CDR3 length is 14 residues. The trim removed 3 bases at V and 6 bases at J, leaving 5 bases unmatched. CDR1 and CDR2 (germline): SEHNR, FQNEAQ (reference sequence). The DNA for the CDR3 is TGTGCCAGCAGCTTGGGACAGGGGTGGTCCGAGCAGTACTTC. Translating it yields CASSLGQGWSEQYF.

This clone was detected only once. This chain connects TRBV29-1 to TRBJ2-5; D not resolved. This CDR3 region has 11 residues. Germline CDR1 SQVTM, CDR2 ANQGSEA. V was cut by 5 bases and J by 5 bases, with 9 bases left in between. CDR3 bases: TGCAGCGTTCCGTACGGGGAGACCCAGTACTTC. This sequence encodes CSVPYGETQYF.

CDR3 bases: TGCGCCAGCTGGGACGGCACTAATGAAAAACTGTTTTTT. Translation: CASWDGTNEKLFF. The chain is built from TRBV5-1 and TRBJ1-4; a possible D gene is TRBD1 (5 bases). This CDR3 is built from 13 residues. V dropped 7 bases and J dropped 2 bases, with 9 bases sitting between them. Germline CDR1 and CDR2: SGHRS and YFSETQ.

The chain is built from TRBV25-1 and TRBJ2-1; D is unclear. Trimming pared 5 bases from V and 4 bases from J, leaving 3 bases between. Germline V lookup: CDR1 MGHDK, CDR2 SYGVNS. CDR3 length: 11 residues. CDR3 coding DNA: TGTGCCAGCAGTATTTACAATGAGCAGTTCTTC. Translation: CASSIYNEQFF. Full variable domain (missing parts from reference TRBV25-1 and TRBJ2-1): EADIYQTPRYLVIGTGKKITLECSQTMGHDKMYWYQQDPGMELHLIHYSYGVNSTEKGDLSSESTVSRIRTEHFPLTLESARPSHTSQYLCASSIYNEQFFGPGTRLTVL.

The chain carries TRBV9 and TRBJ1-5; weak D call: TRBD1 (5 bases). With 0 bases removed from V and 7 bases from J, the gap between germline ends came to 11 bases. In germline, CDR1 is SGDLS, CDR2 YYNGEE. The CDR3 sequence is 14 residues long. CDR3 loop: CASSVDGGAQPQHF. Written as DNA, the CDR3 is TGTGCCAGCAGCGTAGATGGAGGGGCCCAGCCCCAGCATTTT.